The following is a TCR beta chain sequence with its context. The data originate from a study of blood T cells in healthy people across ages. The second PCR ran roughly 7 to 11 cycles with a sample-barcoded 5' primer and J-beta primers. TCRdb independently ran MiXCR on the 5' RACE reads; one entry per CDR3 protein. The sample records around 780,000 distinct CDR3 sequences, approximately 60% being singletons. The junction had 5 bases not matched to a gene; V was cut back by 1 base and J by 6 bases. This CDR3 has 15 residues. CDR1 is WSHSY, CDR2 SAAADI, per germline. The specimen sequenced was blood. This TCR derives from a middle-aged man in good health. The chain employs TRBV10-2 and TRBJ2-3, with 9 bases fitting TRBD2. The CDR3 sequence: CASSEFSGRSDTQYF. In nucleotides, the CDR3 is TGCGCCAGCAGTGAGTTTAGCGGGAGATCCGATACGCAGTATTTT.